A single sample gave rise to the 28 T cell receptor beta chains below, sequenced in a study of Ad26.COV2.S vaccination and SARS-CoV-2 variants. Treatment here: 15 to 20 received Ad26.COV2.S at low or high dose, single or two shots; about 5 received placebo; per-sample allocation not given. All samples were drawn on day 63, counting from the first vaccine or placebo injection. Data came from immunoSEQ multiplex PCR; TCRdb stores just in-frame clones and leaves some out. The sample carries hundreds of thousands of clones, about 89% recorded once. Sequencing used peripheral blood, obtained in a trial of Ad26.COV2.S vaccine versus placebo. Every receptor here comes from a person aged 18-60 years who received the Ad26.COV2.S COVID-19 vaccine or a placebo.

The CDR3 sequence: CASGPVLMAYEQYF. Written as DNA, the CDR3 is TGTGCCAGCGGGCCGGTCTTAATGGCTTACGAGCAGTACTTC. The chain recombines TRBV21-1 with TRBJ2-7; the table calls TRBD1, which could not be checked here. TRBV21-1 is marked as a pseudogene. This CDR3 has 14 residues.

The chain has TRBV5-5 and TRBJ1-4; no firm D call. This CDR3 has 15 residues. Germline V gives CDR1 SGHKS, CDR2 YYEKEE (reference sequence). With 0 bases removed from V and 8 bases from J, the gap between germline ends came to 14 bases. Here the CDR3 reads CASSLEVVGGEKLFF. CDR3 DNA sequence: TGTGCCAGCAGCTTGGAGGTAGTTGGAGGCGAAAAACTGTTTTTT.

The chain is built from TRBV18 and TRBJ2-2, with a weak D call TRBD1 (5 bases). The germline V gene has CDR1 KGHSH and CDR2 LQKENI. The germline V and J ends were trimmed by 1 base and 5 bases, with 8 bases remaining between them. The CDR3 consists of 14 residues. The CDR3 DNA is TGTGCCAGCTCACCACTGCAGGGAACCGGGGAGCTGTTTTTT. Translation gives CASSPLQGTGELFF.

The chain combines TRBV3-1 (or the pseudogene TRBV3-2) with TRBJ2-7; 12 bases are a match to TRBD2. This CDR3 contains 16 residues. Trimming removed 0 bases from V and 5 bases from J; junction bases left unmatched: 5. Looked up from germline, CDR1 is LGHDT and CDR2 is YNNKEL (reference sequence). CDR3 loop: CASSQDVPSGRDEQYF. The DNA for the CDR3 is TGTGCCAGCAGCCAAGATGTACCTAGCGGGAGGGACGAGCAGTACTTC.

The chain carries TRBV18 and TRBJ2-3, with TRBD2 identical over 8 bases. This CDR3 is 16 amino acids long. J gave up 1 base and V 3 bases, and 6 bases lay outside the gene matches. Germline lookup yields CDR1 KGHSH and CDR2 LQKENI. The CDR3 loop is CASSPMVTSGTDTQYF. Here the CDR3 DNA reads TGTGCCAGCTCACCGATGGTGACTAGCGGCACAGATACGCAGTATTTT.

This clone was seen once. V is TRBV11-3 and J is TRBJ2-5; 9 positions match TRBD2. Germline-derived CDR1 and CDR2 are SGHNT and YENEEA. The J segment lost 4 bases and the V segment lost 4 bases, leaving 1 base of the junction unmatched. The CDR3 is 13 residues long. The CDR3 is CASSSTSGETQYF. The CDR3 DNA sequence: TGTGCCAGCAGCTCGACTAGCGGAGAGACCCAGTACTTC.

This clone has just one count. V gene TRBV12-3 or TRBV12-4 combines with J gene TRBJ1-6; D possibly corresponds to TRBD1 (5 bases). This CDR3 has 13 amino acids. V lost 3 bases to trimming and J lost 8 bases, with 8 bases between them. CDR3 protein: CASSFGRDSPLHF. The CDR3, as DNA: TGTGCCAGCAGTTTTGGCAGGGATTCACCCCTCCACTTT.

This chain joins TRBV12-3 or TRBV12-4 and TRBJ2-1; D call uncertain. V dropped 6 bases and J dropped 6 bases, with 12 bases sitting between them. CDR3 length: 13 amino acids. CDR3 residues: CASRPGRSNEQFF. CDR3 nucleotides: TGTGCCAGCAGACCTGGACGAAGCAATGAGCAGTTCTTC.

The table lists this clone with a count of one. This sample also contains other DNA sequences that code for the same CDR3. The CDR3 is CASSLSGNYGYTF. CDR3 in DNA: TGCGCCAGCAGCTTGTCAGGGAACTATGGCTACACCTTC. J is TRBJ1-2 and V is TRBV5-1; tentative D call: TRBD1 (5 bases). This CDR3 is built from 13 residues. V lost 1 base to trimming and J lost 2 bases, with 6 bases between them. CDR1 is SGHRS, CDR2 YFSETQ, per germline.

This clone was detected a few times. The rearrangement joins TRBV18 to TRBJ1-4; no clear D gene. The length of the CDR3 is 15 residues. V gave up 2 bases and J gave up 0 bases, with 7 bases separating them. Germline loops: CDR1 KGHSH, CDR2 LQKENI. The CDR3: CASSPSGSTNEKLFF. CDR3 bases: TGTGCCAGCTCACCAAGTGGGTCAACTAATGAAAAACTGTTTTTT. Filled out from reference TRBV18 and TRBJ1-4, the complete variable domain reads NAGVMQNPRHLVRRRGQEARLRCSPMKGHSHVYWYRQLPEEGLKFMVYLQKENIIDESGMPKERFSAEFPKEGPSILRIQQVVRGDSAAYFCASSPSGSTNEKLFFGSGTQLSVL.

V and J are TRBV19 and TRBJ2-1; 10 bases are shared with TRBD2. The CDR3 sequence is 16 residues long. Germline CDR1 LNHDA, CDR2 SQIVND (reference sequence). The J segment lost 7 bases and the V segment lost 5 bases, leaving 11 bases of the junction unmatched. This chain's CDR3 is CASSVTSGTSGNEQFF. For the CDR3, the DNA is TGTGCCAGTAGTGTCACTAGCGGGACCTCTGGGAATGAGCAGTTCTTC.

The V gene is TRBV4-3, the J gene TRBJ2-4; weak D call: TRBD2 (5 bases). V lost 1 base, J lost 4 bases, and 11 bases lay in between. CDR3 length: 15 amino acids. Germline CDR1 and CDR2: LGHNA and YSLEER. Here the CDR3 reads CASSQVAPTKNIQYF. In DNA, the CDR3 is TGCGCCAGCAGCCAAGTAGCGCCCACAAAAAACATTCAGTACTTC.

This sequence joins TRBV3-1 (or the pseudogene TRBV3-2) and TRBJ1-2; D call uncertain. The CDR3 runs 15 residues. V lost 4 bases and J 4 bases, leaving 16 bases between the germline ends. Germline V gene data show CDR1 as LGHDT and CDR2 as YNNKEL (reference sequence). The chain's CDR3 is CASSPRAASIYGYTF. The CDR3 coding sequence is TGTGCCAGCAGCCCCCGGGCAGCCTCGATCTATGGCTACACCTTC.

This clone was recorded only once. Written as DNA, the CDR3 is TGTGCCAGTAGTATATTGGGGACCAATGAGCAGTTCTTC. Translation: CASSILGTNEQFF. The V gene is TRBV19, the J gene TRBJ2-1; either TRBD1 or TRBD2 may supply D (5 bases each). Trimming cost V 2 bases and J 6 bases, with 8 bases left between them. In germline, CDR1 is LNHDA, CDR2 SQIVND (reference sequence). The CDR3 spans 13 residues.

V is TRBV5-4 and J is TRBJ2-6; D is possibly TRBD1 (5 bases). Germline V lookup: CDR1 SGHNT, CDR2 YYREEE (reference sequence). V dropped 1 base and J dropped 0 bases, with 14 bases sitting between them. This CDR3 is built from 18 residues. The CDR3 protein is CASSLPDSSLSGANVLTF. The CDR3 DNA reads TGTGCCAGCAGCTTGCCAGACAGCTCTCTCTCTGGGGCCAACGTCCTGACTTTC. Combining the CDR3 with reference TRBV5-4 and TRBJ2-6 gives the whole variable domain ETGVTQSPTHLIKTRGQQVTLRCSSQSGHNTVSWYQQALGQGPQFIFQYYREEENGRGNFPPRFSGLQFPNYSSELNVNALELDDSALYLCASSLPDSSLSGANVLTFGAGSRLTVL.

The chain carries TRBV7-2 and TRBJ1-3, with a possible D match to TRBD1 (6 bases). The CDR3 is 17 residues long. From germline, CDR1 is SGHTA and CDR2 FQGNSA. V was trimmed by 5 bases and J by 4 bases, leaving 21 bases between them. The CDR3 sequence: CASSTTWTARGGNTIYF. CDR3 in DNA: TGTGCCAGCAGCACAACCTGGACAGCCCGGGGAGGAAACACCATATATTTT.

The chain is built from TRBV18 and TRBJ2-6; the match to TRBD1 covers 8 bases. The CDR3 loop spans 16 amino acids. With 8 bases clipped from V and 2 bases from J, the junction kept 8 bases outside the gene matches. CDR1 is KGHSH and CDR2 is LQKENI in the germline V gene. CDR3 protein: CASTYPGGTGANVLTF. The CDR3 DNA follows: TGTGCCAGCACGTACCCAGGGGGCACTGGGGCCAACGTCCTGACTTTC. The whole variable domain, filled in from reference TRBV18 and TRBJ2-6, reads NAGVMQNPRHLVRRRGQEARLRCSPMKGHSHVYWYRQLPEEGLKFMVYLQKENIIDESGMPKERFSAEFPKEGPSILRIQQVVRGDSAAYFCASTYPGGTGANVLTFGAGSRLTVL.

The chain couples TRBV6-5 to TRBJ2-5, with D unclear. Germline V gives CDR1 MNHEY, CDR2 SVGAGI. Trimming cost V 7 bases and J 5 bases, with 14 bases left between them. This CDR3 is 13 amino acids long. The chain's CDR3 is CASNRNLGETQYF. In DNA, the CDR3 is TGTGCCAGCAATAGGAACCTCGGGGAGACCCAGTACTTC.

The chain links TRBV21-1 to TRBJ2-3; the table assigns TRBD2, which was not confirmed against the DNA. TRBV21-1 corresponds to a pseudogene. This CDR3 has 18 residues. The CDR3 reads CASSPKREGLYYTDTQYF. Written as DNA, the CDR3 is TGTGCCAGCAGCCCAAAGCGGGAGGGCCTTTACTACACAGATACGCAGTATTTT.

The chain employs TRBV6-5 and TRBJ1-3, with D maybe TRBD1 (5 bases). Germline V CDR1 and CDR2: MNHEY, SVGAGI. The V end was cut by 5 bases, the J end by 7 bases, with 18 bases between. This CDR3 is built from 15 residues. The CDR3 spells CASSHQGRTGNTIYF. CDR3 in DNA: TGTGCCAGCAGTCACCAGGGCAGAACGGGCAACACCATATATTTT.

V gene TRBV30 combines with J gene TRBJ1-5; D is ambiguous. The V gene lost 0 bases and the J gene lost 7 bases, with 10 bases spanning the gap. Germline V lookup: CDR1 GTSNPN, CDR2 SVGIG (reference sequence). The CDR3 extends over 13 amino acids. The CDR3 reads CAWSVGRSQPQHF. The CDR3 DNA is TGTGCCTGGAGTGTAGGGAGAAGCCAGCCCCAGCATTTT.

The V gene is TRBV7-2, the J gene TRBJ2-1, with D possibly being TRBD2 (5 bases). Germline loops: CDR1 SGHTA, CDR2 FQGNSA. Trimming cost V 6 bases and J 15 bases, with 18 bases left between them. This CDR3 spans 12 amino acids. CDR3 coding DNA: TGTGCCAGCAGTCCTCGGACCCGAGGGCCGTTCTTC. This encodes CASSPRTRGPFF.

The J gene is TRBJ1-5, the V gene TRBV6-2 or TRBV6-3, with D possibly TRBD1 on 5 matching bases. The V gene lost 6 bases and the J gene lost 0 bases, with 9 bases spanning the gap. This CDR3 spans 14 amino acids. Germline V gene lookup returns CDR1 MNHEY and CDR2 SVGEGT. CDR3 residues: CASSRDRSNQPQHF. The CDR3 DNA is TGTGCCAGCAGCCGGGACCGTAGCAATCAGCCCCAGCATTTT.

This chain connects TRBV30 to TRBJ2-7, with TRBD1 identical over 8 bases. The CDR3 totals 13 residues. The germline V gene has CDR1 GTSNPN and CDR2 SVGIG (reference sequence). J lost 1 base, V lost 8 bases, and 7 bases had no gene match. The CDR3 DNA reads as TGTGCCGGTGGAAGGACAGGGTCCTACGAGCAGTACTTC. Residues: CAGGRTGSYEQYF.

The chain is built from TRBV4-3 and TRBJ2-4; D may be TRBD1 (6 bases). Per germline, CDR1 LGHNA and CDR2 YSLEER. V lost 0 bases and J 3 bases, leaving 9 bases between the germline ends. The CDR3 sequence is 15 residues long. The chain's CDR3 is CASSQDGQNKNIQYF. The CDR3 DNA follows: TGCGCCAGCAGCCAAGATGGACAGAACAAAAACATTCAGTACTTC.

Remarks on this clone: Other DNA sequences from this sample encode an identical CDR3 as well. V is TRBV6-5 and J is TRBJ1-2; weak D call: TRBD1 (5 bases). The CDR3 has 13 residues. The germline gives CDR1 MNHEY, CDR2 SVGAGI. Trimming stripped 0 bases from V and 3 bases from J, with 5 bases between. CDR3 nucleotides: TGTGCCAGCAGTTACTCGGGGGACTATGGCTACACCTTC. It codes for CASSYSGDYGYTF.

The chain uses TRBV7-9 and TRBJ2-7; no clear D. The CDR3 sequence is 14 residues long. V was shortened by 5 bases and J by 1 base, with 12 bases between the two germline ends. Germline V lookup: CDR1 SEHNR, CDR2 FQNEAQ (reference sequence). Here the CDR3 reads CASSSLDGSYEQYF. DNA for the CDR3: TGTGCCAGCAGCAGTTTAGACGGGTCCTACGAGCAGTACTTC.

CDR3 coding DNA: TGTGCCAGCAGCTTCTCGGGACAGATCTACGAGCAGTACTTC. Its protein product is CASSFSGQIYEQYF. The chain carries TRBV7-9 and TRBJ2-7; TRBD1 matches at 7 bases. Germline V gene lookup returns CDR1 SEHNR and CDR2 FQNEAQ (reference sequence). V gave up 3 bases and J gave up 3 bases; unmatched junction bases: 5. The CDR3 has 14 residues.